This T cell receptor beta chain was obtained from a study of blood T cells in healthy people across ages. This clonotype has just one count. Its target is unknown. The study, taken as a whole, reports: The CMV status of each donor remained undetermined, and this could have confounded shifts in expanded clonotypes.

Trimming left V 7 bases short and J 3 bases short, with 18 bases between. The CDR3 runs to 16 residues. Germline V gene sequence: CDR1 MNHEY, CDR2 SMNVEV (reference sequence). Together with a sample-barcoded 5' primer, a J-beta primer mix was included in a second PCR lasting about 7 to 11 cycles. TCRdb passed the 5' RACE reads through MiXCR, listing each CDR3 protein once. The table lists about 770,000 distinct CDR3 sequences, 40% to 50% of them singletons. The receptor's source is a man between 60 and 75 years old in good health. The material sequenced was blood. This chain joins TRBV27 and TRBJ2-2, with D maybe TRBD1 (6 bases). The CDR3 reads CASTARGFGDTGELFF. DNA of the CDR3: TGTGCCAGCACTGCTAGGGGGTTTGGGGACACCGGGGAGCTGTTTTTT.